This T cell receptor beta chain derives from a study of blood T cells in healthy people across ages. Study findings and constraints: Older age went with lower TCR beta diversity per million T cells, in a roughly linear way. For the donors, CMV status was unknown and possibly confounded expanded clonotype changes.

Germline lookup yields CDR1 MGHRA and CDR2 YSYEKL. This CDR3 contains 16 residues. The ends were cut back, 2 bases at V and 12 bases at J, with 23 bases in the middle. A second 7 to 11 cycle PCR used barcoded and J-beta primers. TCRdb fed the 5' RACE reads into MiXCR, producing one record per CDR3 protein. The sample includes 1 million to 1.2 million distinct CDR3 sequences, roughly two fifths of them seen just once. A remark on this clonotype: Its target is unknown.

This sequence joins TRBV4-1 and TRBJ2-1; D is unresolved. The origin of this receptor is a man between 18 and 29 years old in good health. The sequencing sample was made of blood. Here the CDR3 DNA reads TGCGCCAGCAGCCAACTTGGGGTGGCCCAAACCGCAGTGCAGTTCTTC. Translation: CASSQLGVAQTAVQFF.